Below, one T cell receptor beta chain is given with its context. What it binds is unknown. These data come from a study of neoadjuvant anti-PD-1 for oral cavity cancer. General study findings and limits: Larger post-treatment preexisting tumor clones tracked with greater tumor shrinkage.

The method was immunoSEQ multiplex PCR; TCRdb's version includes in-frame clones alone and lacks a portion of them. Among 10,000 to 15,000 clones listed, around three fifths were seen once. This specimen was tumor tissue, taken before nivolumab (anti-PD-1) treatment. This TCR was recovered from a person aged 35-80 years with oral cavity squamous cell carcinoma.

The DNA of the CDR3 is TGTGCCAGCAGCCCCCGGACTAGCGGGAGAACGGGGCAAGAGACCCAGTACTTC. This translates into CASSPRTSGRTGQETQYF. This chain uses TRBV7-2 with TRBJ2-5; 13 bases agree with TRBD2. Trimming at V came to 5 bases and at J to 2 bases, leaving 11 bases not matched to a gene. The V gene's germline CDR1 is SGHTA and CDR2 FQGNSA. The CDR3 contains 18 residues.